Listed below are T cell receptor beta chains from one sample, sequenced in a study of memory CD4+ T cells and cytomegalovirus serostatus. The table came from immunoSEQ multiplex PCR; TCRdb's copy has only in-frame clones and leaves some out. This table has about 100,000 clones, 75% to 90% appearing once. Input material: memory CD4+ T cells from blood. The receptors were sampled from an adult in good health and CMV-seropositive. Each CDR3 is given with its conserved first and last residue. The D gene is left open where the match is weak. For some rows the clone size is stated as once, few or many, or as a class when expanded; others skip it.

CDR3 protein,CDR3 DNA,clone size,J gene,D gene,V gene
CASSLGTSPLHF,TGTGCCAGCTCCCTGGGTACCTCACCCCTCCACTTT,NA,TRBJ1-6,NA,TRBV25-1
CASSLSGTSYEQYF,TGTGCCAGCAGCCTTAGCGGGACCTCCTACGAGCAGTACTTC,NA,TRBJ2-7,TRBD2,TRBV27
CASSQEPGATNEKLFF,TGCGCCAGCAGCCAAGAACCAGGTGCAACTAATGAAAAACTGTTTTTT,NA,TRBJ1-4,NA,TRBV4-3
CASSLVAGGTDTQYF,TGTGCCAGCAGCTTAGTAGCGGGAGGGACAGATACGCAGTATTTT,few,TRBJ2-3,TRBD2,TRBV7-2
CASRTSGNEQFF,TGTGCCAGCCGGACTAGCGGAAATGAGCAGTTCTTC,NA,TRBJ2-1,TRBD2,TRBV28
CASRNEGSDTQYF,TGTGCCAGCAGGAACGAGGGATCAGATACGCAGTATTTT,NA,TRBJ2-3,NA,TRBV6-5
CASSAQGGSLSEVGTQYF,TGTGCCAGCAGTGCCCAGGGCGGGAGTCTCTCAGAAGTCGGTACGCAGTATTTT,NA,TRBJ2-3,TRBD2,TRBV6-4
CASSLTANTDTQYF,TGTGCCAGCAGCTTAACGGCCAACACAGATACGCAGTATTTT,NA,TRBJ2-3,NA,TRBV7-3
CASRKADANTGELFF,TGTGCCAGCAGGAAAGCGGACGCGAACACCGGGGAGCTGTTTTTT,NA,TRBJ2-2,NA,TRBV2
CASSQLRTAEEYNEQFF,TGCGCCAGCAGCCAACTCCGAACAGCGGAAGAGTACAATGAGCAGTTCTTC,NA,TRBJ2-1,NA,TRBV4-3
CASSLQTGSIYGYTF,TGTGCCAGCAGCCTCCAAACCGGCTCAATATATGGCTACACCTTC,NA,TRBJ1-2,NA,TRBV7-2
CASSPYIGGPEAFF,TGTGCCAGCAGCCCCTACATAGGGGGACCTGAAGCTTTCTTT,NA,TRBJ1-1,NA,TRBV11-2
CASSLERLQPQHF,TGTGCCAGCAGCTTAGAAAGGTTGCAGCCCCAGCATTTT,NA,TRBJ1-5,NA,TRBV7-2
CSVEGSMNTEAFF,TGCAGCGTTGAGGGTAGCATGAACACTGAAGCTTTCTTT,NA,TRBJ1-1,NA,TRBV29-1
CATRLLGGAGYGYTF,TGTGCCACTCGCCTTCTGGGGGGCGCTGGCTATGGCTACACCTTC,NA,TRBJ1-2,NA,TRBV19
CASHRHNQPQHF,TGTGCCAGCCACCGCCATAATCAGCCCCAGCATTTT,NA,TRBJ1-5,NA,TRBV28
CASSYGQPSNQPQHF,TGTGCCAGCAGTTACGGACAGCCGAGTAATCAGCCCCAGCATTTT,NA,TRBJ1-5,NA,TRBV5-6
CASSMLAGAQETQYF,TGTGCCAGCAGCATGCTAGCGGGGGCCCAAGAGACCCAGTACTTC,NA,TRBJ2-5,TRBD2,TRBV9
CASSLLNEQFF,TGCGCCAGCAGCTTGTTGAATGAGCAGTTCTTC,NA,TRBJ2-1,NA,TRBV5-1
CTSSQDQNTEAFF,TGCACCAGCAGCCAAGATCAGAACACTGAAGCTTTCTTT,once,TRBJ1-1,NA,TRBV1
CASSSQDGYEQYF,TGTGCCAGCAGCTCCCAAGACGGCTACGAGCAGTACTTC,NA,TRBJ2-7,NA,TRBV7-3
CASSTGDSTSYEQYF,TGCGCCAGCAGCACCGGGGACAGTACCTCCTACGAGCAGTACTTC,NA,TRBJ2-7,TRBD1,TRBV5-1
CASSVGGPPGELFF,TGTGCCAGCAGTGTTGGAGGGCCTCCCGGGGAGCTGTTTTTT,NA,TRBJ2-2,NA,TRBV2
CASSLADVSEETQYF,TGCGCCAGCAGCTTGGCCGACGTATCCGAAGAGACCCAGTACTTC,NA,TRBJ2-5,NA,TRBV5-1
CASSLDRRYEQYF,TGTGCCAGCAGCCTAGACAGGAGATACGAGCAGTACTTC,NA,TRBJ2-7,NA,TRBV11-2
CASSPDLGSGNTIYF,TGCGCCAGCAGCCCGGACCTGGGCTCTGGAAACACCATATATTTT,once,TRBJ1-3,NA,TRBV5-1
CASSPEGLARETQYF,TGTGCCAGCAGTCCCGAGGGACTAGCGAGAGAGACCCAGTACTTC,NA,TRBJ2-5,TRBD2,TRBV28